The entry that follows covers one T cell receptor (beta chain) sequence. The treatment was: 15 to 20 received Ad26.COV2.S at low or high dose, single or two shots; 5 received placebo; per-sample allocation not given. The study sampled participants on day 63 after the first vaccine or placebo injection. An Ad26 vector carrying the Wuhan-strain SARS-CoV-2 spike served as the vaccine. The data derive from a study of Ad26.COV2.S vaccination and SARS-CoV-2 variants. Measured with immunoSEQ multiplex PCR; TCRdb has only the in-frame clones, and not every one. Among about 320,000 clones listed, roughly 90% were seen once. Germline V gene sequence: CDR1 MNHEY, CDR2 SVGAGI. The length of the CDR3 is 13 residues. Trimming cost V 6 bases and J 4 bases, with 12 bases left between them.

The clonotype comes from a person between 18 and 59 years old who received the Ad26.COV2.S COVID-19 vaccine or a placebo. The J gene is TRBJ1-1, the V gene TRBV6-5; D call uncertain. Sequencing used peripheral blood, obtained in a trial of Ad26.COV2.S vaccine versus placebo. In nucleotides, the CDR3 is TGTGCCAGCAGAGAGACATGGATCACTGAAGCTTTCTTT. Its translation is CASRETWITEAFF.